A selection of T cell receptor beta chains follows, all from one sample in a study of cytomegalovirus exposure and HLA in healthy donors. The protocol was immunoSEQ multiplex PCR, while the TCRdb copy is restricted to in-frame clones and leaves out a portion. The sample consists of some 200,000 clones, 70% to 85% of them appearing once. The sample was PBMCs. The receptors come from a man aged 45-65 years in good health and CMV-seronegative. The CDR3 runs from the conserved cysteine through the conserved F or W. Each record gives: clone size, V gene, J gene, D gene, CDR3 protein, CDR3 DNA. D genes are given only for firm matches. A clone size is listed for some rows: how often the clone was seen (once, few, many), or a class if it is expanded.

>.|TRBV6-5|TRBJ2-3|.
CASSYDAASTDTQYF
TGTGCCAGCAGTTACGATGCGGCTAGCACAGATACGCAGTATTTT
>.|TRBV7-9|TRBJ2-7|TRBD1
CASSLTGDTYEQYF
TGTGCCAGCAGCTTGACAGGGGATACCTACGAGCAGTACTTC
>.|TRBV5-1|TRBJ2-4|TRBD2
CASSLDGEGNSQYF
TGCGCCAGCAGCTTGGATGGGGAGGGAAACAGTCAGTACTTC
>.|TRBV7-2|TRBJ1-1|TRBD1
CASSFAGGTEAFF
TGTGCCAGCAGCTTCGCAGGGGGTACGGAAGCTTTCTTT
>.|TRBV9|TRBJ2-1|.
CASSVGTGVSYNEQFF
TGTGCCAGCAGCGTAGGAACGGGAGTCTCCTACAATGAGCAGTTCTTC
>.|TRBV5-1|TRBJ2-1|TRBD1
CASSVEGQYNEQFF
TGCGCCAGCAGCGTAGAGGGACAGTACAATGAGCAGTTCTTC
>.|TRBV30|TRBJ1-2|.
CAWSGRAVNYGYTF
TGTGCCTGGAGTGGGAGGGCAGTAAACTATGGCTACACCTTC
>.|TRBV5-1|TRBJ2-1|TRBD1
CASSLARTGNNEQFF
TGCGCCAGCAGCTTGGCTCGGACAGGGAATAATGAGCAGTTCTTC
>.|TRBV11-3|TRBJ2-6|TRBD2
CASSLGGSGANVLTF
TGTGCCAGCAGTCTCGGGGGGTCTGGGGCCAACGTCCTGACTTTC
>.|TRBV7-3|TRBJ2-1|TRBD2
CASSSSGRVHNEQFF
TGTGCCAGCAGCTCGAGCGGGAGGGTCCACAATGAGCAGTTCTTC
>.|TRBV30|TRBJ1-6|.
CAWSNGEESPLHF
TGTGCCTGGAGTAACGGGGAGGAATCACCCCTCCACTTT
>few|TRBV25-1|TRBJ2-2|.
CASSAQGTSNTGELFF
TGTGCCAGCAGTGCCCAAGGGACTTCGAACACCGGGGAGCTGTTTTTT
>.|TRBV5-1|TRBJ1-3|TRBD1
CASSLDGQGSGNTIYF
TGCGCCAGCAGCTTGGACGGACAGGGGTCCGGAAACACCATATATTTT
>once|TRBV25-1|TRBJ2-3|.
CASSEFTGVTDTQYF
TGTGCCAGCAGTGAATTTACGGGAGTCACAGATACGCAGTATTTT
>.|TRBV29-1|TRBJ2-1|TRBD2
CSVSGGSGRFNEQFF
TGCAGCGTTTCGGGAGGTAGCGGGAGGTTCAATGAGCAGTTCTTC
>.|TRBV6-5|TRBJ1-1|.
CASSYEVNTEAFF
TGTGCCAGCAGTTACGAGGTGAACACTGAAGCTTTCTTT
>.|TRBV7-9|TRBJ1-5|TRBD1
CASSSGTGVQPQHF
TGTGCCAGCAGCTCCGGGACAGGGGTTCAGCCCCAGCATTTT
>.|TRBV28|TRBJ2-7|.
CASSLRAGSDEQYF
TGTGCCAGCAGTTTAAGAGCCGGGTCCGACGAGCAGTACTTC
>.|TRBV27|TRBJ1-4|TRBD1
CASCPAGTGNEKLFF
TGTGCCAGCTGCCCGGCCGGGACAGGGAATGAAAAACTGTTTTTT
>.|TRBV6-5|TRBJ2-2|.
CASITTTGGLFF
TGTGCCAGCATTACAACTACCGGGGGGCTGTTTTTT
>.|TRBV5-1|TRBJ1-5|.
CASSLEGRGYQPQHF
TGCGCCAGCAGCTTGGAGGGAAGGGGGTACCAGCCCCAGCATTTT
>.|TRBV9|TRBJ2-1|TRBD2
CASSTGTSGRAIEQFF
TGTGCCAGCAGCACCGGGACTAGCGGGAGGGCCATTGAGCAGTTCTTC
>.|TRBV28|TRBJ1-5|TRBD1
CASSLSMGQGGLGNQPQHF
TGTGCCAGCAGTTTAAGTATGGGACAGGGGGGATTAGGCAATCAGCCCCAGCATTTT
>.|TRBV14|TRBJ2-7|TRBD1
CASSPRGDRGGSYEQYF
TGTGCCAGCAGCCCTCGAGGGGACAGGGGAGGGTCATACGAGCAGTACTTC
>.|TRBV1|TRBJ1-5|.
CTSSQYNTGPRQANSNQPQHF
TGCACCAGCAGCCAATATAACACGGGCCCGAGACAGGCTAATAGCAATCAGCCCCAGCATTTT
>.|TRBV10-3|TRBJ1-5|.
CAISEAREVRNQPQHF
TGTGCCATCAGTGAGGCGAGAGAGGTCCGCAATCAGCCCCAGCATTTT
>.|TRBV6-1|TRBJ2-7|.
CASAIERGYSYEQYF
TGTGCCAGCGCGATCGAGAGGGGGTACTCCTACGAGCAGTACTTC
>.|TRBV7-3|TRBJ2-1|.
CASSGGTAHEQFF
TGTGCCAGCAGCGGAGGGACAGCGCACGAGCAGTTCTTC
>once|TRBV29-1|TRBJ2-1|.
CSVGGIYNEQFF
TGCAGCGTTGGCGGGATTTACAATGAGCAGTTCTTC
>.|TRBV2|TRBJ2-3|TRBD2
CASSERLAGVDTQYF
TGTGCCAGCAGTGAAAGACTAGCGGGAGTAGATACGCAGTATTTT
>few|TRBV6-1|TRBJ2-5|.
CASTEDRGYQETQYF
TGTGCCAGCACCGAGGACCGAGGGTACCAAGAGACCCAGTACTTC